The sequence of this T cell receptor (beta chain) was determined in a study of T cell responses to AZD1222 COVID-19 vaccine. Overall study results and limits: No repertoire was sampled before or during the peak T cell response, only after it.

This clone was detected only once. The antigen remains unidentified. Profiled with immunoSEQ multiplex PCR; TCRdb holds only in-frame clones, not every one. The sample has 80,000 or so clones, about 93% seen once. Germline CDR1 is MDHEN and CDR2 is SYDVKM. The length of the CDR3 is 15 residues. V was clipped by 5 bases and J by 7 bases; unmatched bases: 11. The sequenced sample was peripheral blood, obtained on day 0 of MenACWY control vaccination. The chain is built from TRBV28 and TRBJ2-1; 7 bases fit TRBD1. This TCR came from an adult in good health. Here the CDR3 reads CASSPISGGRNEQFF. The DNA of the CDR3 is TGTGCCAGCAGTCCAATTTCAGGGGGACGGAATGAGCAGTTCTTC.